The entry that follows covers one TCR beta chain sequence. Its specificity is unknown. The data were taken from a study of radiation and T cells in renal cell carcinoma. Only in-frame clones appear in the TCRdb table, and some are missing; sequencing was by immunoSEQ multiplex PCR. Of 20,000 to 25,000 clones listed, about 80% are singletons. The time point here: baseline pretreatment blood. Treatment specified: 15 Gy SBRT to primary tumor, nephrectomy 4 weeks later. The study's findings and limits: Top tumor clonotypes rose in blood 2 weeks post-radiation, then contracted. No pretreatment tumor biopsies were available for baseline clonotypes.

The germline V and J ends were trimmed by 6 bases and 2 bases, with 8 bases remaining between them. The CDR3 loop spans 12 amino acids. Germline loops: CDR1 LNHDA, CDR2 SQIVND (reference sequence). The TCR sequence derives from a man in his sixties with renal cell carcinoma. This chain uses TRBV19 with TRBJ2-7; D remains ambiguous. Sequenced material: blood, taken from a patient whose treatment included radiotherapy and nephrectomy. In nucleotides, the CDR3 is TGTGCCAGTAGCAGTCGGGCCTACGAGCAGTACTTC. This sequence encodes CASSSRAYEQYF.